The rows below give T cell receptor beta chains drawn from one sample of a study of blood T cell repertoires in COVID-19. Profiling relied on immunoSEQ multiplex PCR, and the TCRdb table lists in-frame clones only, not all of them. The sample gives about 24,000 clones, 65% to 75% of which show up once; about 6% is in the top ten. Sequencing was carried out using peripheral blood. The receptors here all came from a man aged 50 to 60 with COVID-19, enrolled during active disease. CDR3s include the opening cysteine and the closing phenylalanine or tryptophan. Each record gives: V gene, clone size, D gene, J gene, CDR3 DNA, CDR3 protein. The D gene is left open where the match is weak. Only part of the rows carry a size: once, few, many, or a class if the clone is expanded.

TRBV3-1/TRBV3-2	-	-	TRBJ1-2	TGTGCCAGCAGTCTTGGACAGATATATGGCTACACCTTC	CASSLGQIYGYTF
TRBV19	-	TRBD1	TRBJ2-2	TGTGCCAGTTCACAACAGGGGGCCGGGGAGCTGTTTTTT	CASSQQGAGELFF
TRBV4-1	-	TRBD1	TRBJ1-5	TGCGCCAGCAGCCAAGTCACAGGGGGTCAGCCCCAGCATTTT	CASSQVTGGQPQHF
TRBV19	-	TRBD1	TRBJ1-2	TGTGCCAGTAGTATACCGGGACAGGGGGATCACTATGGCTACACCTTC	CASSIPGQGDHYGYTF
TRBV30	once	TRBD2	TRBJ2-7	TGTGCCTGGGGACTAGCGGGATCTCGCGAGCAGTACTTC	CAWGLAGSREQYF
TRBV4-2	-	-	TRBJ1-1	TGTGCCAGCAGCCAAAGTTTCGGGTTGGAGGGTGGAACTGAAGCTTTCTTT	CASSQSFGLEGGTEAFF
TRBV19	-	TRBD1	TRBJ1-5	TGTGCCAGTAGCCTACTGGACAGGGCCCTCAATCAGCCCCAGCATTTT	CASSLLDRALNQPQHF
TRBV3-1/TRBV3-2	-	-	TRBJ1-1	TGTGCCAGCAGCCGTGGGACGGGGGGAGGCACTGAAGCTTTCTTT	CASSRGTGGGTEAFF
TRBV5-1	-	-	TRBJ2-1	TGCGCCAGCAGCCGGCGGGCCCCTACAGTTTACTCCTACAATGAGCAGTTCTTC	CASSRRAPTVYSYNEQFF
TRBV2	-	TRBD2	TRBJ2-3	TGTGCCAGCAGTGAACACACGTTACTAGCGGGGGGAGGGGATACGCAGTATTTT	CASSEHTLLAGGGDTQYF
TRBV7-9	-	-	TRBJ2-2	TGTGCCAGCAGCTTAGGCGGTAGGAAGCACCCCGGGGAGCTGTTTTTT	CASSLGGRKHPGELFF
TRBV19	few	-	TRBJ1-6	TGTGCCAGTAGTACGGACAGCCTGGGGTCACCCCTCCACTTT	CASSTDSLGSPLHF
TRBV6-4	-	-	TRBJ1-2	TGTGCCAGCAGTGACTCAGGAGGGAACCGAGGGGGCTACACCTTC	CASSDSGGNRGGYTF
TRBV3-1/TRBV3-2	once	TRBD1	TRBJ1-1	TGTGCCAGCAGCCCGACAGGGTTGAGCACTGAAGCTTTCTTT	CASSPTGLSTEAFF
TRBV27	-	-	TRBJ1-1	TGTGCCAGCAGCCCATGGAGGGACACTGAAGCTTTCTTT	CASSPWRDTEAFF
TRBV29-1	-	-	TRBJ1-5	TGCAGCGTTGACTATCCTGGGAGGCTGAATCAGCCCCAGCATTTT	CSVDYPGRLNQPQHF
TRBV3-1/TRBV3-2	-	TRBD1	TRBJ1-2	TGTGCCAGCAGCGGTACAGGGGAGGGCTACACCTTC	CASSGTGEGYTF
TRBV29-1	few	-	TRBJ1-3	TGCAGCGTTGTCGAGGGAAACACCATATATTTT	CSVVEGNTIYF
TRBV4-1	few	TRBD1	TRBJ1-3	TGCGCCAGCAGCCACGGATGGACAGGGCGAGGAAACACCATATATTTT	CASSHGWTGRGNTIYF
TRBV4-1	-	-	TRBJ1-2	TGCGCCAGCAGCCAAGATGGAGTCTCTTACTATGGCTACACCTTC	CASSQDGVSYYGYTF
TRBV7-9	-	-	TRBJ2-7	TGTGCCAGCAGGGCAGGGGCAAGGTCCTACGAGCAGTACTTC	CASRAGARSYEQYF
TRBV21-1	-	-	TRBJ2-2	TGTGCCAGCAGCAAAGAACCCGGGACTAGCGGGAGTCGGGACACCGGGGAGCTGTTTTTT	CASSKEPGTSGSRDTGELFF
TRBV6-5	-	-	TRBJ2-1	TGTGCCAGCAGTCGAGAGGGGGTCTACAATGAGCAGTTCTTC	CASSREGVYNEQFF
TRBV9	-	-	TRBJ2-5	TGTGCCAGCAGCGTAGAACCGGACAGACAAGAGACCCAGTACTTC	CASSVEPDRQETQYF